Shown below are 24 T cell receptor beta chains from a single sample sequenced in a study of T-cell reconstitution after alpha-beta-depleted transplantation in children. Unique molecular identifiers were incorporated when the TCRbeta library was constructed. TCRdb fed the PCR reads into MiXCR, producing one record per CDR3 protein. This table holds about 6,100 distinct CDR3 sequences, approximately 16% found once. Sequencing used PBMCs, obtained before TCRalphabeta/CD19-depleted stem cell transplant. These receptors were taken from a boy aged 2 to 10 with acute lymphoblastic leukemia, due to receive a stem cell transplant.

In its sample, this clonotype was seen many times. V is TRBV13 and J is TRBJ2-5; possible D gene TRBD1, 6 bases. This CDR3 comprises 14 residues. Trimming removed 6 bases from V and 4 bases from J, with 15 bases in between. The V gene's germline CDR1 is PRHDT and CDR2 FYEKMQ (reference sequence). The CDR3 bases are TGTGCCAGCAGTTCGGGAAGGGGGAGAGAGACCCAGTACTTC. Protein product: CASSSGRGRETQYF.

V is TRBV4-2 and J is TRBJ2-1; unclear D gene. Germline V gene sequence: CDR1 LGHNA, CDR2 YNFKEQ. The CDR3 length is 13 residues. Trimming stripped 10 bases from V and 7 bases from J, with 17 bases between. This chain's CDR3 is CAMGPGLGNEQFF. The CDR3 DNA follows: TGTGCCATGGGCCCCGGGCTCGGTAATGAGCAGTTCTTC.

This clonotype qualifies as medium-sized. CDR3 sequence reads: CATGDRGLNSPLHF. In nucleotides, the CDR3 is TGCGCCACCGGGGACAGGGGCCTTAATTCACCCCTCCACTTT. The chain recombines TRBV10-2 with TRBJ1-6; TRBD1 matches 10 bases. Trimming at V came to 10 bases and at J to 6 bases, leaving 6 bases not matched to a gene. Germline V gives CDR1 WSHSY, CDR2 SAAADI. This CDR3 has 14 residues.

This clonotype is classed as medium-sized (0.01 to 0.1%). The chain uses TRBV5-1 and TRBJ2-3, with no clear D. Trimming left V 5 bases short and J 5 bases short, with 12 bases between. The CDR3 runs to 13 residues. From germline, CDR1 is SGHRS and CDR2 YFSETQ. The CDR3 nucleotides read TGCGCCAGCAGTTCGACTGTTAAAGATACGCAGTATTTT. Translation gives CASSSTVKDTQYF.

This clonotype qualifies as medium-sized (0.01 to 0.1%). The chain joins TRBV18 to TRBJ2-7; 9 nucleotides agree with TRBD2. Per germline, CDR1 KGHSH and CDR2 LQKENI. After removal of 0 bases from V and 2 bases from J, the junction contained 2 bases not matched to a gene. The CDR3 has 15 amino acids. CDR3 DNA: TGTGCCAGCTCACCACCGGTAGCGGGGGCCTACGAGCAGTACTTC. Its translation: CASSPPVAGAYEQYF.

This clonotype is classed as medium-sized (0.01 to 0.1%). V usage is TRBV6-6 and J usage is TRBJ2-3; 10 bases line up with TRBD2. This CDR3 spans 15 amino acids. Germline loops: CDR1 MNHNY, CDR2 SVGAGI (reference sequence). V gave up 7 bases and J gave up 2 bases; unmatched junction bases: 6. The CDR3 bases are TGTGCCAGCAAAACTAGCGGGGCATACACAGATACGCAGTATTTT. Residues: CASKTSGAYTDTQYF.

In this sample, this clonotype turned up many times. This chain uses TRBV5-1 with TRBJ2-1, with D possibly being TRBD1 (6 bases). Germline-derived CDR1 and CDR2 are SGHRS and YFSETQ. V dropped 3 bases and J dropped 8 bases, with 15 bases sitting between them. This CDR3 is built from 14 residues. The CDR3 loop reads CASSWGRLDDEQFF. The DNA of the CDR3 is TGCGCCAGCAGCTGGGGGCGGCTAGACGATGAGCAGTTCTTC.

V and J are TRBV5-4 and TRBJ1-3, with D unclear. V gave up 4 bases and J gave up 4 bases, with 9 bases separating them. Germline loops: CDR1 SGHNT, CDR2 YYREEE (reference sequence). The CDR3 length is 13 residues. CDR3 nucleotide sequence: TGTGCCAGCAGCCCGGGGATAGGAAACACCATATATTTT. This gives the protein CASSPGIGNTIYF.

Within the sample, this clonotype is medium-sized. The chain carries TRBV5-1 and TRBJ2-7; D is unresolved. Germline CDR1 reads SGHRS; CDR2 reads YFSETQ. The CDR3 extends over 13 amino acids. V was shortened by 1 base and J by 5 bases, with 10 bases between the two germline ends. The CDR3 nucleotides read TGCGCCAGCAGCTTGATCGGTCCCAACGAGCAGTACTTC. Translated, it gives CASSLIGPNEQYF.

This clonotype is termed medium-sized (0.01 to 0.1%). The chain joins TRBV5-1 to TRBJ1-1; no clear D gene. Trimming removed 2 bases from V and 1 base from J, with 6 bases in between. Germline V CDR1 and CDR2: SGHRS, YFSETQ. The length of the CDR3 is 13 residues. The CDR3 here is CASSFGGNTEAFF. The CDR3 DNA reads TGCGCCAGCAGCTTCGGAGGGAACACTGAAGCTTTCTTT.

Many counts were recorded for this clonotype. The V gene is TRBV7-2, the J gene TRBJ2-2, with D perhaps TRBD2 (5 bases). Per the germline V gene, CDR1 is SGHTA and CDR2 is FQGNSA. The CDR3 runs 15 residues. With 1 base removed from V and 7 bases from J, the gap between germline ends came to 13 bases. CDR3 in amino acids: CASSLEALGSGELFF. As DNA, the CDR3 is TGTGCCAGCAGCTTAGAAGCACTAGGGAGCGGGGAGCTGTTTTTT. Looking up the rest from reference TRBV7-2 and TRBJ2-2 gives the full variable domain: GAGVSQSPSNKVTEKGKDVELRCDPISGHTALYWYRQSLGQGLEFLIYFQGNSAPDKSGLPSDRFSAERTGGSVSTLTIQRTQQEDSAVYLCASSLEALGSGELFFGEGSRLTVL.

This clonotype showed up many times. V gene TRBV6-4 combines with J gene TRBJ2-2; no clear D. Trimming stripped 6 bases from V and 6 bases from J, with 11 bases between. There are 13 residues in the CDR3. Germline loops: CDR1 MRHNA, CDR2 SNTAGT. The CDR3: CASSLVSSGELFF. Here the CDR3 DNA reads TGTGCCAGCAGCCTAGTATCTTCCGGGGAGCTGTTTTTT.

This clonotype is judged medium-sized (0.01 to 0.1%). The J gene is TRBJ2-4, the V gene TRBV7-2; D is undetermined. The CDR3 has 12 residues. The germline V and J ends were trimmed by 1 base and 10 bases, with 8 bases remaining between them. Germline CDR1 SGHTA, CDR2 FQGNSA. DNA for the CDR3: TGTGCCAGCAGCTTAGGTTCGAGTATTCAGTACTTC. It encodes CASSLGSSIQYF.

The chain joins TRBV20-1 to TRBJ2-2, with unresolved D. Germline V gives CDR1 DFQATT, CDR2 SNEGSKA (reference sequence). V lost 6 bases, J lost 4 bases, and 9 bases lay in between. The CDR3 runs 12 residues. The CDR3 bases are TGCAGTGCCCCCGGACCCACCGGGGAGCTGTTTTTT. This sequence encodes CSAPGPTGELFF.

In its sample, this clonotype is medium-sized (0.01 to 0.1%). The chain links TRBV20-1 to TRBJ1-2; D may be TRBD1 (5 bases). CDR1 is DFQATT, CDR2 SNEGSKA, per germline (reference sequence). V lost 1 base and J lost 4, with 19 bases in between. The CDR3 spans 16 residues. This chain's CDR3 is CSARGLPVGGGYGYTF. CDR3 nucleotide sequence: TGCAGTGCTAGAGGCCTGCCCGTGGGGGGTGGCTATGGCTACACCTTC.

This clonotype is medium-sized. The J gene is TRBJ1-6, the V gene TRBV7-2; D gene unclear. Trimming took off 1 base at V and 9 bases at J, with 13 bases between the two ends. Germline V gene sequence: CDR1 SGHTA, CDR2 FQGNSA. The CDR3 extends over 15 amino acids. This CDR3 reads CASSLEAGPVSPLHF. CDR3 nucleotides: TGTGCCAGCAGCTTAGAGGCAGGCCCAGTTTCACCCCTCCACTTT.

This clonotype was observed a handful of times. J is TRBJ2-1 and V is TRBV10-3; tentatively, D is TRBD2 (6 bases). Deletions cut 4 bases from V and 8 bases from J, with 9 bases between. Germline CDR1 reads ENHRY; CDR2 reads SYGVKD. The CDR3 sequence is 12 residues long. In DNA, the CDR3 is TGTGCCATCAGTGGAACGGGAGATGAGCAGTTCTTC. Protein product: CAISGTGDEQFF.

This clonotype is medium-sized. CDR3 DNA: TGTGCCAGCAGTTTCACAGATACGCAGTATTTT. Its translation is CASSFTDTQYF. The chain joins TRBV12-3 or TRBV12-4 to TRBJ2-3; no clear D. The CDR3 runs to 11 residues. The V gene lost 3 bases and the J gene lost 2 bases, with 0 bases spanning the gap.

This clonotype is categorized as medium-sized (0.01 to 0.1%). This rearrangement joins TRBV15 to TRBJ1-1; D not resolved. Between the trimmed V and J ends, which lost 0 bases and 0 bases, there was a span of 11 bases. In germline, CDR1 is LNHNV, CDR2 YYDKDF (reference sequence). The CDR3 has 16 amino acids. The CDR3 region is CATSRDHGPMNTEAFF. In DNA form, the CDR3 reads TGTGCCACCAGCAGAGATCATGGCCCCATGAACACTGAAGCTTTCTTT.

This clonotype is medium-sized by share. V usage is TRBV20-1 and J usage is TRBJ2-2; D ambiguous. The CDR3 is made up of 14 amino acids. CDR1 is DFQATT and CDR2 is SNEGSKA in the germline V gene (reference sequence). Trimming shortened V by 2 bases and J by 3 bases, and 10 bases separated the two germline ends. This CDR3 is CSARPHADTGELFF. In DNA form, the CDR3 reads TGCAGTGCTAGACCCCACGCGGACACCGGGGAGCTGTTTTTT.

The gene calls are TRBV6-1 and TRBJ1-2; D gene uncertain. CDR1 and CDR2 from the germline V gene are MNHNS and SASEGT. The CDR3 is 16 residues long. With 9 bases removed from V and 0 bases from J, the gap between germline ends came to 20 bases. CDR3 nucleotide sequence: TGTGCCAGTCTTCCACACCCCCAGTTAACTAACTATGGCTACACCTTC. Its protein is CASLPHPQLTNYGYTF.

In its sample, this clonotype was seen many times. The gene calls are TRBV4-1 and TRBJ1-2; D is ambiguous. V was cut by 0 bases and J by 8 bases, with 10 bases left in between. CDR3 length: 13 amino acids. Germline V gene sequence: CDR1 MGHRA, CDR2 YSYEKL. The CDR3 is CASSQDRGYGYTF. The CDR3 DNA reads TGCGCCAGCAGCCAAGATCGGGGTTACGGCTACACCTTC.

By sample fraction, this clonotype is medium-sized. The chain joins TRBV9 to TRBJ2-5, with 7 bases that match TRBD1. Germline-derived CDR1 and CDR2 are SGDLS and YYNGEE. The CDR3 covers 15 residues. The ends lost 2 bases at V and 4 bases at J; junction bases unmatched: 8. CDR3 sequence reads: CASSVRQGSRETQYF. CDR3 in DNA: TGTGCCAGCAGCGTGAGACAGGGATCCCGAGAGACCCAGTACTTC.

In this sample, this clonotype is medium-sized (0.01 to 0.1%). The chain couples TRBV7-9 to TRBJ2-3, with D tentatively TRBD2 (7 bases). V lost 6 bases to trimming and J lost 2 bases, with 21 bases between them. CDR3 size: 17 residues. Per germline, CDR1 SEHNR and CDR2 FQNEAQ (reference sequence). The DNA of the CDR3 is TGTGCCAGCAGATCGCGCGGGGGCCCAAAATCCACAGATACGCAGTATTTT. This translates into CASRSRGGPKSTDTQYF.